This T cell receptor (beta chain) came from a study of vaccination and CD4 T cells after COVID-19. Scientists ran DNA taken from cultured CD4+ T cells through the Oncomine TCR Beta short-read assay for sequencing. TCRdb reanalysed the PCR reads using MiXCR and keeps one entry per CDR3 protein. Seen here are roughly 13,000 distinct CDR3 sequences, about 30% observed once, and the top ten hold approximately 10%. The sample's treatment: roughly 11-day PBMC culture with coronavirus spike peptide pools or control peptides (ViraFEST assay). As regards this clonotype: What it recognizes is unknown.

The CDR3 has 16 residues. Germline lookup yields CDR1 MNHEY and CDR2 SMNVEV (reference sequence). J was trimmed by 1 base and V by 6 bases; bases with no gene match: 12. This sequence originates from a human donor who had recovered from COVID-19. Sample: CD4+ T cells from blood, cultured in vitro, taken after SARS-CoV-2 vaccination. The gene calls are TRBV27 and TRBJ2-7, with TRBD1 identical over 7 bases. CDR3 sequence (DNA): TGTGCCAGCAGCACAAATCGGGACAGTTTTTCCTACGAGCAGTACTTC. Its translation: CASSTNRDSFSYEQYF.